This is a list of T cell receptor beta chains from one sample in a study of early T cells in non-severe SARS-CoV-2 infection. TCRdb reprocessed the 5' RACE reads via MiXCR and lists one record per CDR3 protein. Of some 25,000 distinct CDR3 sequences in the sample, more than 4% were seen once. The sequenced sample consisted of whole blood. These receptors all come from an adult who was a healthcare worker with PCR-confirmed SARS-CoV-2 infection or an uninfected control (not recorded which). CDR3s include the opening cysteine and the closing phenylalanine or tryptophan. D genes are given only for firm matches. Not all rows give a size; the values are once, few, many and, for expanded clones, a class.

j_gene: TRBJ1-2
d_gene: TRBD1
v_gene: TRBV2
abundance: many
len: 13
CDR3nt: TGTGCCAGCAGGGAAGGACAGGGGGACGGCTACACCTTC
CDR3aa: CASREGQGDGYTF

j_gene: TRBJ2-1
d_gene: TRBD2
v_gene: TRBV5-8
abundance: many
len: 15
CDR3nt: TGTGCCAGCAGCTTGGGGGCTAGCGGCTACAATGAGCAGTTCTTC
CDR3aa: CASSLGASGYNEQFF

j_gene: TRBJ1-2
d_gene: .
v_gene: TRBV12-3/TRBV12-4
abundance: many
len: 12
CDR3nt: TGTGCCAGCAGTTTTGGGAGCTATGGCTACACCTTC
CDR3aa: CASSFGSYGYTF

j_gene: TRBJ1-4
d_gene: .
v_gene: TRBV27
abundance: many
len: 13
CDR3nt: TGTGCCAGCAGGACCGGGACAAGTGAAAAACTGTTTTTT
CDR3aa: CASRTGTSEKLFF

j_gene: TRBJ2-3
d_gene: TRBD2
v_gene: TRBV7-9
abundance: many
len: 21
CDR3nt: TGTGCCAGCAGCTCCAAGGACAGGGAGCATAGCGGGAGGAATGGCCCAGATACGCAGTATTTT
CDR3aa: CASSSKDREHSGRNGPDTQYF

j_gene: TRBJ2-7
d_gene: TRBD1
v_gene: TRBV6-5
abundance: .
len: 16
CDR3nt: TGTGCCAGCAGTTACACGCAGGGGGCGCCTCTTCGGGAGCAGTACTTC
CDR3aa: CASSYTQGAPLREQYF

j_gene: TRBJ2-5
d_gene: TRBD2
v_gene: TRBV19
abundance: many
len: 15
CDR3nt: TGTGCCAGTAGTAGTTCGGGGGGAGTAGAAGAGACCCAGTACTTC
CDR3aa: CASSSSGGVEETQYF

j_gene: TRBJ2-1
d_gene: TRBD2
v_gene: TRBV6-5
abundance: many
len: 15
CDR3nt: TGTGCCAGCAGTTACGCACTAGCGGGACCCAATGAGCAGTTCTTC
CDR3aa: CASSYALAGPNEQFF

j_gene: TRBJ2-3
d_gene: .
v_gene: TRBV10-3
abundance: .
len: 12
CDR3nt: TGTGCCATCAATACAGGCACAGATACGCAGTATTTT
CDR3aa: CAINTGTDTQYF

j_gene: TRBJ2-3
d_gene: .
v_gene: TRBV9
abundance: many
len: 17
CDR3nt: TGTGCCAGCAGCGTACCAAATACGCGGGGGCCCACAGATACGCAGTATTTT
CDR3aa: CASSVPNTRGPTDTQYF

j_gene: TRBJ2-7
d_gene: TRBD2
v_gene: TRBV4-3
abundance: many
len: 15
CDR3nt: TGCGCCAGCAGCCAAGGGCTAGCGGGGGGCTACGAGCAGTACTTC
CDR3aa: CASSQGLAGGYEQYF

j_gene: TRBJ1-5
d_gene: .
v_gene: TRBV7-9
abundance: many
len: 14
CDR3nt: TGTGCCAGCAGCTTGGGCTGGGGAGCTCAGCCCCAGCATTTT
CDR3aa: CASSLGWGAQPQHF

j_gene: TRBJ1-6
d_gene: TRBD1
v_gene: TRBV28
abundance: many
len: 16
CDR3nt: TGTGCCAGCAGTTCCACACAGGGGTTGGGATCATCACCCCTCCACTTT
CDR3aa: CASSSTQGLGSSPLHF

j_gene: TRBJ1-2
d_gene: .
v_gene: TRBV2
abundance: many
len: 12
CDR3nt: TGTGCCAGCTCCGGGGTCGGATTGGGCTACACCTTC
CDR3aa: CASSGVGLGYTF

j_gene: TRBJ1-6
d_gene: .
v_gene: TRBV2
abundance: many
len: 13
CDR3nt: TGTGCCAGCAGTCGGCAGGGTAATTCACCCCTCCACTTT
CDR3aa: CASSRQGNSPLHF

j_gene: TRBJ1-2
d_gene: .
v_gene: TRBV12-3/TRBV12-4
abundance: .
len: 15
CDR3nt: TGTGCCAGCAGTCCAAGCGGGACGGAGAACTATGGCTACACCTTC
CDR3aa: CASSPSGTENYGYTF

j_gene: TRBJ1-2
d_gene: .
v_gene: TRBV4-2
abundance: many
len: 14
CDR3nt: TGTGCCAGCAGCCCGGAGGCAGACACCTATGGCTACACCTTC
CDR3aa: CASSPEADTYGYTF

j_gene: TRBJ2-1
d_gene: .
v_gene: TRBV6-5
abundance: .
len: 13
CDR3nt: TGTGCCAGCAGTTACGACACCGGAAATGAGCAGTTCTTC
CDR3aa: CASSYDTGNEQFF

j_gene: TRBJ2-2
d_gene: .
v_gene: TRBV6-1
abundance: many
len: 16
CDR3nt: TGTGCCAGCAGTGAATACCCACAAATGGGCACCGGGGAGCTGTTTTTT
CDR3aa: CASSEYPQMGTGELFF

j_gene: TRBJ1-5
d_gene: .
v_gene: TRBV3-1
abundance: many
len: 14
CDR3nt: TGTGCCAGCAGCCAATCGACCGACAATCAGCCCCAGCATTTT
CDR3aa: CASSQSTDNQPQHF

j_gene: TRBJ1-2
d_gene: .
v_gene: TRBV28
abundance: many
len: 13
CDR3nt: TGTGCCAGCAGTCTAACTGTAAGGGATGGCTACACCTTC
CDR3aa: CASSLTVRDGYTF

j_gene: TRBJ2-7
d_gene: TRBD2
v_gene: TRBV11-1
abundance: few
len: 13
CDR3nt: TGTGCCAGCAAGCTAGCGGGAGGTGACGAGCAGTACTTC
CDR3aa: CASKLAGGDEQYF

j_gene: TRBJ1-1
d_gene: TRBD1
v_gene: TRBV29-1
abundance: many
len: 10
CDR3nt: TGCAGCGTTGAAACAGGGGGAGCTTTCTTT
CDR3aa: CSVETGGAFF

j_gene: TRBJ2-7
d_gene: .
v_gene: TRBV7-3
abundance: .
len: 16
CDR3nt: TGTGCCAGCAGCTTAATTCCCACGGTCAGCTCCTACGAGCAGTACTTC
CDR3aa: CASSLIPTVSSYEQYF

j_gene: TRBJ1-2
d_gene: .
v_gene: TRBV27
abundance: .
len: 14
CDR3nt: TGTGCCAGCAGTAAAAAGGACAGCCTCTATGGCTACACCTTC
CDR3aa: CASSKKDSLYGYTF

j_gene: TRBJ2-1
d_gene: TRBD2
v_gene: TRBV11-2
abundance: many
len: 15
CDR3nt: TGTGCCAGCAGCTTGGGGACTAGCGGCTACAATGAGCAGTTCTTC
CDR3aa: CASSLGTSGYNEQFF

j_gene: TRBJ2-1
d_gene: .
v_gene: TRBV7-9
abundance: many
len: 17
CDR3nt: TGTGCCAGCAGCTTAAGTGGCAGCCGGGGCTCCTACAATGAGCAGTTCTTC
CDR3aa: CASSLSGSRGSYNEQFF

j_gene: TRBJ2-4
d_gene: .
v_gene: TRBV29-1
abundance: many
len: 14
CDR3nt: TGCAGCGTATCGGCGACAGACACCAAAAACATTCAGTACTTC
CDR3aa: CSVSATDTKNIQYF

j_gene: TRBJ1-5
d_gene: .
v_gene: TRBV28
abundance: few
len: 15
CDR3nt: TGTGCCAGCAGTTTTCAGGGGTCCTCCAATCAGCCCCAGCATTTT
CDR3aa: CASSFQGSSNQPQHF

j_gene: TRBJ1-1
d_gene: .
v_gene: TRBV6-2/TRBV6-3
abundance: .
len: 11
CDR3nt: TGTGCCAGCAGTTACTCGAGGGACGCGTACTTT
CDR3aa: CASSYSRDAYF

j_gene: TRBJ1-2
d_gene: .
v_gene: TRBV7-9
abundance: .
len: 16
CDR3nt: TGTGCCAGCAGCCACCGGGACAAGGGGACTAACTATGGCTACACCTTC
CDR3aa: CASSHRDKGTNYGYTF

j_gene: TRBJ2-5
d_gene: TRBD1
v_gene: TRBV29-1
abundance: many
len: 13
CDR3nt: TGCAGCGTTGAAGGGGACAGAGAAGAGACCCAGTACTTC
CDR3aa: CSVEGDREETQYF

j_gene: TRBJ2-1
d_gene: TRBD2
v_gene: TRBV11-2
abundance: many
len: 14
CDR3nt: TGTGCCAGCAGCTTACGGGAGGACTACAATGAGCAGTTCTTC
CDR3aa: CASSLREDYNEQFF

j_gene: TRBJ2-1
d_gene: TRBD2
v_gene: TRBV24-1
abundance: .
len: 14
CDR3nt: TGTGCCACCTCGAGGGCTGAAGCGGGAGGAGAGCAGTTCTTC
CDR3aa: CATSRAEAGGEQFF

j_gene: TRBJ2-1
d_gene: TRBD2
v_gene: TRBV5-3
abundance: many
len: 15
CDR3nt: TGTGCCCCCCCGGGGGGACTAGCTCCTTACAATGAGCAGTTCTTC
CDR3aa: CAPPGGLAPYNEQFF

j_gene: TRBJ2-7
d_gene: TRBD2
v_gene: TRBV20-1
abundance: many
len: 14
CDR3nt: TGCAGTGCTAGTGGATTTACGGGGGGGAACGAGCAGTACTTC
CDR3aa: CSASGFTGGNEQYF

j_gene: TRBJ1-5
d_gene: TRBD1
v_gene: TRBV20-1
abundance: many
len: 15
CDR3nt: TGCAGTGCTAGAGATTTGGGACAGCCCGATCAGCCCCAGCATTTT
CDR3aa: CSARDLGQPDQPQHF

j_gene: TRBJ2-7
d_gene: TRBD1
v_gene: TRBV20-1
abundance: many
len: 13
CDR3nt: TGCAGTGCTAGAGGCGACAGGGGCGACGAGCAGTACTTC
CDR3aa: CSARGDRGDEQYF

j_gene: TRBJ2-1
d_gene: TRBD2
v_gene: TRBV7-2
abundance: medium-sized
len: 15
CDR3nt: TGTGCCAGCAGCTTAGTTGCGGGGGGATACAATGAGCAGTTCTTC
CDR3aa: CASSLVAGGYNEQFF

j_gene: TRBJ1-2
d_gene: .
v_gene: TRBV6-5
abundance: few
len: 12
CDR3nt: TGTGCCAGCGGAGCCTGGGGAGGAGGCTACACCTTC
CDR3aa: CASGAWGGGYTF

j_gene: TRBJ2-7
d_gene: .
v_gene: TRBV6-2/TRBV6-3
abundance: few
len: 16
CDR3nt: TGTGCCAGCATTCCATCGAGGACAGCGGGGAGGTACGAGCAGTACTTC
CDR3aa: CASIPSRTAGRYEQYF

j_gene: TRBJ2-3
d_gene: .
v_gene: TRBV6-6
abundance: many
len: 14
CDR3nt: TGTGCCAGCAGTCCCGGGACTTCCACAGATACGCAGTATTTT
CDR3aa: CASSPGTSTDTQYF

j_gene: TRBJ2-1
d_gene: .
v_gene: TRBV5-8
abundance: few
len: 12
CDR3nt: TGTGCGGCGGGCTTGTCCTACAATGAGCAGTTCTTC
CDR3aa: CAAGLSYNEQFF

j_gene: TRBJ2-6
d_gene: .
v_gene: TRBV7-8
abundance: many
len: 18
CDR3nt: TGTGCCAGCAGCTTAAGTCCGGCAAGACCTTCTGGGGCCAACGTCCTGACTTTC
CDR3aa: CASSLSPARPSGANVLTF

j_gene: TRBJ2-5
d_gene: .
v_gene: TRBV28
abundance: many
len: 17
CDR3nt: TGTGCCAGCAGTTTAAGCTACGATCCGGAGGGACGAGAGACCCAGTACTTC
CDR3aa: CASSLSYDPEGRETQYF

j_gene: TRBJ1-1
d_gene: .
v_gene: TRBV12-2
abundance: many
len: 16
CDR3nt: TGTGCAAGTCGCTTAGCCGCTCGTACGATGAACACTGAAGCTTTCTTT
CDR3aa: CASRLAARTMNTEAFF

j_gene: TRBJ2-2
d_gene: .
v_gene: TRBV5-1
abundance: .
len: 12
CDR3nt: TGCGCCAGCAGATTCAACACCGGGGAGCTGTTTTTT
CDR3aa: CASRFNTGELFF

j_gene: TRBJ2-7
d_gene: .
v_gene: TRBV29-1
abundance: few
len: 11
CDR3nt: TGCAGCGTTGCGGAGGGGAACGAGCAGTACTTC
CDR3aa: CSVAEGNEQYF

j_gene: TRBJ2-3
d_gene: .
v_gene: TRBV7-2
abundance: many
len: 14
CDR3nt: TGTGCCAGCAGCCACCAACGTAGCACAGATACGCAGTATTTT
CDR3aa: CASSHQRSTDTQYF